This TCR beta chain originates from a study of T cells in Graves' hyperthyroidism and ophthalmopathy. From RNA transcripts, TCR beta CDR3 regions were amplified. The TCR CDR3 was amplified in a first-round RT-PCR using the HTBI primer set. A single record per CDR3 protein comes from TCRdb applying MiXCR to the multiplex PCR reads. The top ten hold over 50% of the sample, which has a few hundred thousand distinct CDR3 sequences, about a sixth seen once. This clonotype was counted between two and nine times. The germline V gene has CDR1 MNHEY and CDR2 SMNVEV (reference sequence). The V end was cut by 5 bases, the J end by 12 bases, with 11 bases between. The CDR3 has 11 amino acids.

The sequence was collected from a woman aged 55-69 years with Graves' ophthalmopathy. This chain connects TRBV27 to TRBJ2-1; D assignment may be TRBD1 or TRBD2 (5 bases each). The material sequenced was blood. The CDR3, as DNA: TGTGCCAGCAGTACCTCCGGGACGCAGTTCTTC. The encoded protein is CASSTSGTQFF.